The rows below give T cell receptor beta chains drawn from one sample of a study of blood T cell repertoires in COVID-19. This table comes from immunoSEQ multiplex PCR, and its TCRdb copy is limited to in-frame clones, with some not included. The sample has 240,000 or so clones; about four fifths are singletons. Source material: peripheral blood. The receptors derive from a man between 25 and 39 years old who had recovered from COVID-19. The CDR3 runs from the conserved cysteine through the conserved F or W. Each record gives: D gene, clone size, J gene, V gene, CDR3 protein, CDR3 DNA. D genes are given only for firm matches. Clone size, where shown, is once, few, many, or a class for clones that have expanded.

TRBD1 once TRBJ2-3 TRBV6-5 CASTGTGDTDTQYF TGTGCCAGCACCGGGACAGGAGACACAGATACGCAGTATTTT
TRBD1 NA TRBJ2-5 TRBV19 CASSTLDRRETQYF TGTGCCAGTAGTACCCTGGACAGGCGGGAGACCCAGTACTTC
NA NA TRBJ1-2 TRBV12-3/TRBV12-4 CASSPNSYGYTF TGTGCCAGCAGTCCAAACAGCTATGGCTACACCTTC
TRBD1 NA TRBJ2-3 TRBV5-5 CASSSTVQGADTQYF TGTGCCAGCAGCTCGACTGTACAGGGGGCGGATACGCAGTATTTT
TRBD1 NA TRBJ1-4 TRBV5-1 CASSSDREDEKLFF TGCGCCAGCAGCTCGGACAGGGAGGATGAAAAACTGTTTTTT
NA NA TRBJ1-5 TRBV21-1 CASSRPPGDQPQHF TGTGCCAGCAGCCGGCCCCCCGGGGATCAGCCCCAGCATTTT
NA NA TRBJ2-1 TRBV19 CASSMSRSSYNEQFF TGTGCCAGTAGTATGTCCCGGAGCTCCTACAATGAGCAGTTCTTC
NA once TRBJ1-3 TRBV7-9 CASSARGGTGNTIYF TGTGCCAGCAGCGCCCGCGGAGGGACTGGAAACACCATATATTTT
NA NA TRBJ2-1 TRBV14 CASSQLAWGAYNEQFF TGTGCCAGCAGCCAATTGGCGTGGGGGGCCTACAATGAGCAGTTCTTC
NA NA TRBJ2-3 TRBV19 CASSRQLGNTQYF TGTGCCAGTAGCCGACAACTAGGGAATACGCAGTATTTT
NA NA TRBJ1-1 TRBV7-2 CASRGTGNTEAFF TGTGCCAGCAGGGGGACTGGGAACACTGAAGCTTTCTTT
TRBD1 NA TRBJ2-3 TRBV5-8 CASSWTGASTDTQYF TGTGCCAGCAGCTGGACAGGGGCTAGCACAGATACGCAGTATTTT
NA NA TRBJ2-2 TRBV6-2/TRBV6-3 CASSYGGATGELFF TGTGCCAGCAGTTATGGGGGGGCTACCGGGGAGCTGTTTTTT
TRBD1 NA TRBJ1-2 TRBV3-1/TRBV3-2 CASRTGTGYGYTF TGTGCCAGCAGAACCGGGACAGGGTATGGCTACACCTTC
NA NA TRBJ2-1 TRBV2 CASTPREGADEQFF TGTGCCAGCACTCCCCGGGAGGGGGCCGATGAGCAGTTCTTC
TRBD1 few TRBJ2-2 TRBV5-4 CASSLAGQGGTGELFF TGTGCCAGCAGCTTGGCCGGACAGGGTGGCACCGGGGAGCTGTTTTTT
NA NA TRBJ1-1 TRBV7-9 CASSFEGTPAFF TGTGCCAGCAGCTTTGAGGGAACGCCAGCTTTCTTT
TRBD1 NA TRBJ2-7 TRBV6-1 CASSETNRDRNLYEQYF TGTGCCAGCAGTGAGACCAACCGGGACAGGAACCTCTACGAGCAGTACTTC
NA NA TRBJ2-3 TRBV27 CASSRVATWDTQYF TGTGCCAGCAGTAGGGTAGCGACGTGGGATACGCAGTATTTT
TRBD2 NA TRBJ2-1 TRBV5-1 CASSWGYGGSGSYNEQFF TGCGCCAGCAGCTGGGGATACGGGGGGAGTGGTTCCTACAATGAGCAGTTCTTC
TRBD1 NA TRBJ1-1 TRBV27 CASSPGQGRNTEAFF TGTGCCAGCAGTCCCGGACAGGGGAGGAACACTGAAGCTTTCTTT
NA NA TRBJ2-3 TRBV12-3/TRBV12-4 CASSSSGADTQYF TGTGCCAGCAGCAGTTCGGGAGCAGATACGCAGTATTTT
NA NA TRBJ1-5 TRBV28 CASSFNGQVNQPQHF TGTGCCAGCAGTTTCAATGGACAAGTGAATCAGCCCCAGCATTTT
NA NA TRBJ2-2 TRBV7-9 CASSLEGAGTGELFF TGTGCCAGCAGCCTGGAGGGGGCGGGGACCGGGGAGCTGTTTTTT
TRBD2 NA TRBJ2-2 TRBV7-2 CASSPTSGGLTGELFF TGTGCCAGCAGCCCGACTAGCGGGGGCCTCACCGGGGAGCTGTTTTTT
NA NA TRBJ2-5 TRBV11-2 CASSPSATKETQYF TGTGCCAGCAGCCCCTCGGCGACAAAAGAGACCCAGTACTTC
NA NA TRBJ2-1 TRBV5-1 CASRGGSTVDYNEQFF TGCGCCAGCAGGGGGGGATCAACCGTGGACTACAATGAGCAGTTCTTC
NA NA TRBJ1-2 TRBV10-3 CAISLTGDNYGYTF TGTGCCATCAGCTTGACAGGTGATAACTATGGCTACACCTTC
TRBD1 NA TRBJ1-1 TRBV6-5 CASSYSGQFTEAFF TGTGCCAGCAGTTACTCGGGACAGTTCACTGAAGCTTTCTTT
NA NA TRBJ2-2 TRBV7-9 CASSIYRERNTGELFF TGTGCCAGCAGCATCTACAGGGAACGGAACACCGGGGAGCTGTTTTTT
NA once TRBJ2-5 TRBV5-1 CASSLGGDKETQYF TGCGCCAGCAGCTTGGGTGGGGACAAGGAGACCCAGTACTTC
TRBD2 once TRBJ2-7 TRBV9 CASSAGLAGGEQYF TGTGCCAGCAGCGCTGGACTAGCTGGGGGCGAGCAGTACTTC
TRBD2 NA TRBJ2-7 TRBV18 CASSPRGGYEQYF TGTGCCAGCTCACCACGGGGGGGGTACGAGCAGTACTTC
NA NA TRBJ1-6 TRBV28 CASRVQGRPLHF TGTGCCAGCAGAGTTCAGGGTAGACCCCTCCACTTT
TRBD2 NA TRBJ2-1 TRBV11-2 CASSPGLAGAYNEQFF TGTGCCAGCAGCCCCGGACTAGCGGGCGCCTACAATGAGCAGTTCTTC
NA NA TRBJ1-1 TRBV5-5 CASSLVGVTTEAFF TGTGCCAGCAGCTTGGTCGGGGTAACCACTGAAGCTTTCTTT
TRBD2 NA TRBJ2-5 TRBV10-3 CAISRPSLAGVETQYF TGTGCCATCAGCCGGCCCTCTCTAGCGGGGGTGGAGACCCAGTACTTC
NA NA TRBJ2-7 TRBV19 CASSQAIVTHEQYF TGTGCCAGTAGCCAAGCTATCGTTACCCACGAGCAGTACTTC
TRBD1 NA TRBJ2-6 TRBV15 CATSRPGQGISGANVLTF TGTGCCACCAGCAGACCGGGACAGGGGATCTCTGGGGCCAACGTCCTGACTTTC